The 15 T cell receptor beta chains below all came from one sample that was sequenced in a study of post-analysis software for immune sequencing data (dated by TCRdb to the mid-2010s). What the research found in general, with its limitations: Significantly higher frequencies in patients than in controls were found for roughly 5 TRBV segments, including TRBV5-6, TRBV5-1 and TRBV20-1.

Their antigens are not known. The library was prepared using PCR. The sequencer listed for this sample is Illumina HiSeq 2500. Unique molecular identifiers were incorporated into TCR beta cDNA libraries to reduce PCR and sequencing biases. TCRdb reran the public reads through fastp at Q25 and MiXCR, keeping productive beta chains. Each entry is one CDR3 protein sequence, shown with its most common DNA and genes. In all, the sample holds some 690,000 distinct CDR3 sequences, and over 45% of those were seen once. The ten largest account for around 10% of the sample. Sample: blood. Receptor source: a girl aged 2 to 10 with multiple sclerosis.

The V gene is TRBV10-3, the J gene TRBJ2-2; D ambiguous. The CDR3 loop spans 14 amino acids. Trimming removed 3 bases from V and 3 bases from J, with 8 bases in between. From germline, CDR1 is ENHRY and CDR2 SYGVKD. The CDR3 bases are TGTGCCATCAGTGATGGGATGGACACCGGGGAGCTGTTTTTT. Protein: CAISDGMDTGELFF.

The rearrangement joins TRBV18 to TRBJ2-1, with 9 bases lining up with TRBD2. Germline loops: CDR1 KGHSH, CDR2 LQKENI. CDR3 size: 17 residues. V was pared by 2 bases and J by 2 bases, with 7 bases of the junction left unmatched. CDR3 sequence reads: CASSPMLAGRTYNEQFF. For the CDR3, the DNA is TGTGCCAGCTCACCAATGCTAGCGGGACGGACCTACAATGAGCAGTTCTTC.

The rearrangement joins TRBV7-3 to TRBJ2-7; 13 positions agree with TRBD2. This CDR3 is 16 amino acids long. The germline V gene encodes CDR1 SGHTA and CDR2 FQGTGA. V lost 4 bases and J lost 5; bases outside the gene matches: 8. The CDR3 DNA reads TGTGCCAGCAGCTCATCCGGGGGACTAGCGGGAAACGAGCAGTACTTC. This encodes CASSSSGGLAGNEQYF.

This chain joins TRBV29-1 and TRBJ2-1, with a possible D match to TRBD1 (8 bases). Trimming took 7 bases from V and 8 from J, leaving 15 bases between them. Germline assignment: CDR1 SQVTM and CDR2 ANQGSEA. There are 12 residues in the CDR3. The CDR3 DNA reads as TGCAGCGGCACACAGGGGGGGTATGAGCAGTTCTTC. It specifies CSGTQGGYEQFF.

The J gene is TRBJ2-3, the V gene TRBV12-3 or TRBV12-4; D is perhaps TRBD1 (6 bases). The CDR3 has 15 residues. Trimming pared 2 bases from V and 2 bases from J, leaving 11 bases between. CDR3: CASSLKWGHTDTQYF. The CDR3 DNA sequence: TGTGCCAGCAGTTTAAAGTGGGGGCACACAGATACGCAGTATTTT.

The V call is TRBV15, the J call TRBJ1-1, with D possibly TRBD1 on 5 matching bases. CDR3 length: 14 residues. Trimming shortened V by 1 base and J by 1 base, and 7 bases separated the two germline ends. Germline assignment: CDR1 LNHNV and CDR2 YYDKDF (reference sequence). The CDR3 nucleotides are TGTGCCACCAGCAGAGTCGGACAGAACACTGAAGCTTTCTTT. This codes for CATSRVGQNTEAFF. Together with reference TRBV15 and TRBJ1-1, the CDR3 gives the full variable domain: DAMVIQNPRYQVTQFGKPVTLSCSQTLNHNVMYWYQQKSSQAPKLLFHYYDKDFNNEADTPDNFQSRRPNTSFCFLDIRSPGLGDTAMYLCATSRVGQNTEAFFGQGTRLTVV.

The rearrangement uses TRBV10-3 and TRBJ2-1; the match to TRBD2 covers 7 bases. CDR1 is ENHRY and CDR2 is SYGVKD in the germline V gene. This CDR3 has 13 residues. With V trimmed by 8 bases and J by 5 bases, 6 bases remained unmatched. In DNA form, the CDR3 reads TGTGCCATCGGGTTGGGGGGGAACAATGAGCAGTTCTTC. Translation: CAIGLGGNNEQFF.

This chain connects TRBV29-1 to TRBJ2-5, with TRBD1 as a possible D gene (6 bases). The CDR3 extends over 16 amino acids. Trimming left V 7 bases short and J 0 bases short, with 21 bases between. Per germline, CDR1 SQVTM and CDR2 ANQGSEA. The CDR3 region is CSAEGVRGKYQETQYF. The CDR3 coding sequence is TGCAGCGCCGAGGGGGTGAGGGGGAAGTACCAAGAGACCCAGTACTTC.

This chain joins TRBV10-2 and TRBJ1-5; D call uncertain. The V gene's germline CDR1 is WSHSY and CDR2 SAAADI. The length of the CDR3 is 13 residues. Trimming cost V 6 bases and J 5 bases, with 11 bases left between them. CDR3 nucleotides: TGCGCCAGCAGAAAGGACTGGGATCAGCCCCAGCATTTT. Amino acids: CASRKDWDQPQHF.

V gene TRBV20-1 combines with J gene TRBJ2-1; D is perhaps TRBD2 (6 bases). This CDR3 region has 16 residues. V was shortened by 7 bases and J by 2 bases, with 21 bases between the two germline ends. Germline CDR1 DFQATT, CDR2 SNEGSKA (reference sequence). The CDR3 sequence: CSVRPMISGPYNEQFF. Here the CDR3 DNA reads TGCAGTGTAAGGCCCATGATTAGCGGCCCCTACAATGAGCAGTTCTTC.

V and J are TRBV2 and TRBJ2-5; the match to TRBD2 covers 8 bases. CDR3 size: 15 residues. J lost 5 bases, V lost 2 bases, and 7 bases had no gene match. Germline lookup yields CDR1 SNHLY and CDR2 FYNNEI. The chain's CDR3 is CASSESGGGGETQYF. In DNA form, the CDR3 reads TGTGCCAGCAGTGAATCCGGGGGGGGCGGGGAGACCCAGTACTTC. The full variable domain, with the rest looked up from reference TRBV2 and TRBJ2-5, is EPEVTQTPSHQVTQMGQEVILRCVPISNHLYFYWYRQILGQKVEFLVSFYNNEISEKSEIFDDQFSVERPDGSNFTLKIRSTKLEDSAMYFCASSESGGGGETQYFGPGTRLLVL.

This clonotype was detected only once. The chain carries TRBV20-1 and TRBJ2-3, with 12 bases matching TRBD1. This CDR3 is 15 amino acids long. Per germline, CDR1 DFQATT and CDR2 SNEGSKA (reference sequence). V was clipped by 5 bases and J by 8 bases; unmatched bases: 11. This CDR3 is CSAGTGGQRRGTQYF. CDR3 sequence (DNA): TGCAGTGCTGGGACAGGGGGCCAGAGGAGAGGTACGCAGTATTTT.

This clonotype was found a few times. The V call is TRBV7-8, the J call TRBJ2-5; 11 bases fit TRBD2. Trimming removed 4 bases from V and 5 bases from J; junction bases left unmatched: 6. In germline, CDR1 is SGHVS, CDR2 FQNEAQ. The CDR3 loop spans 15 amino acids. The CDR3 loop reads CASSSNSGGAETQYF. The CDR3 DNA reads TGTGCCAGCAGCTCCAATAGCGGGGGGGCTGAGACCCAGTACTTC.

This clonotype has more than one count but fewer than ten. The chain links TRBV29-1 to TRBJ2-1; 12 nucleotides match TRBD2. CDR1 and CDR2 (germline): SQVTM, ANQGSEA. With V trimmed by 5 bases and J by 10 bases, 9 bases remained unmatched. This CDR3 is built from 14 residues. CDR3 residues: CSVLLAGGPGEQFF. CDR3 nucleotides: TGCAGCGTTCTACTAGCGGGAGGACCGGGGGAGCAGTTCTTC.

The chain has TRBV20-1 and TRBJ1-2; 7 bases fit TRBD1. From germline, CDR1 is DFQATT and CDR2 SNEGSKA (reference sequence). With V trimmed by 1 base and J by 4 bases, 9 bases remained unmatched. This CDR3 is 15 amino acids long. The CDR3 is CSARVRHRGSYGYTF. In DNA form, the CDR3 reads TGCAGTGCTAGAGTGCGGCACAGGGGTAGCTATGGCTACACCTTC.